The table lists the clone carrying this T cell receptor (beta chain) with a few counts. Mismatch with germline at one junction end may stem from a read error. Germline loops: CDR1 SGHTA, CDR2 FQGNSA. This CDR3 is built from 16 residues. The sample is drawn from a study of blood T cells in healthy people across ages. For the second PCR, which ran for about 6 to 12 cycles, a sample-barcoded 5' primer and a J-beta primer mix were used. In TCRdb, the 5' RACE reads were re-called with MiXCR into one record per CDR3 protein. The table has 1.5 million to 2 million distinct CDR3 sequences, 25% to 30% seen once.

The chain employs TRBV7-2 and TRBJ2-7; 7 nucleotides line up with TRBD1. Sequencing was performed on blood. The receptor was derived from a young woman in good health. The CDR3 loop is CASSRPGTANSYEQYF. The DNA for the CDR3 is TGCGCCAGCAGCCGCCCCGGGACAGCGAACTCCTACGAGCAGTACTTC. The whole variable domain, filled in from reference TRBV7-2 and TRBJ2-7, reads GAGVSQSPSNKVTEKGKDVELRCDPISGHTALYWYRQSLGQGLEFLIYFQGNSAPDKSGLPSDRFSAERTGGSVSTLTIQRTQQEDSAVYLCASSRPGTANSYEQYFGPGTRLTVT.